The clone carrying this TCR beta chain was detected a few times. Its antigen remains unknown. This sample was included in a study of Ad26.COV2.S vaccination and SARS-CoV-2 variants. Looking at the study overall: The donor participated in the COV1001 trial, in its Ad26.COV2.S arm.

General observations from the study: Substantial post-vaccination breadth of spike-specific CD8+ and CD4+ T cell responses was reported. Spike-specific TCR breadth was greater in vaccine than placebo recipients. Total T cell responses may have been underestimated by the TCR breadth and depth analyses.

Treatment noted: approximately 18 received Ad26.COV2.S at low or high dose, single or two shots; 5 received placebo; per-sample allocation not given. Samples were taken on day 63 after the first vaccine or placebo injection. Trimming shortened V by 2 bases and J by 7 bases, and 23 bases separated the two germline ends. The CDR3 is 17 residues long. The germline CDR1 and CDR2 sequences are MNHEY and SVGEGT. Produced via immunoSEQ multiplex PCR; TCRdb's table is partial and in-frame only. The table lists 200,000 to 300,000 clones, 88% of them singletons. Specimen: peripheral blood, collected in a trial of Ad26.COV2.S vaccine versus placebo. The rearrangement uses TRBV6-2 or TRBV6-3 and TRBJ1-2; possible D gene TRBD1, 5 bases. This TCR was recovered from a person aged 18-60 years who received the Ad26.COV2.S COVID-19 vaccine or a placebo. The CDR3 DNA sequence: TGTGCCAGCAGTTACAACCGACTTCCGGGGGAAGACGGTGGCTACACCTTC. Translating gives CASSYNRLPGEDGGYTF.